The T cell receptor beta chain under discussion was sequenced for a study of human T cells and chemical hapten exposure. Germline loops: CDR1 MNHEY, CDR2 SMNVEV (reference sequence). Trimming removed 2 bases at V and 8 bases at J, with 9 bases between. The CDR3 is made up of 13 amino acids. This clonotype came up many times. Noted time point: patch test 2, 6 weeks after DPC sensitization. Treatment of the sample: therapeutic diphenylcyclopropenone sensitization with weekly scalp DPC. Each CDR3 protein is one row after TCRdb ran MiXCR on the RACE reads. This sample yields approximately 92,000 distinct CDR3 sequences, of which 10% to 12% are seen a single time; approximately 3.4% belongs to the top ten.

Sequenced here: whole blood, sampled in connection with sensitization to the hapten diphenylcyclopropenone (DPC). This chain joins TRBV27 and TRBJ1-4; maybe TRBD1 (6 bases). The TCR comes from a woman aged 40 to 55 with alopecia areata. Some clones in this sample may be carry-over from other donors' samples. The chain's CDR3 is CASSLPTGEKLFF. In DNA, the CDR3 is TGTGCCAGCAGTTTACCGACAGGAGAAAAACTGTTTTTT.